This TCR beta chain is from a study of shared clonotypes between healthy human individuals (dated by TCRdb to 2018 to 2021). A note on the overall study: A couple of women and a few men aged 18 to 49 years were included in the cohort. Blood TCR repertoires of about 5 healthy adults were deeply sequenced to estimate repertoire size and the extent of clonotype sharing between individuals. Per donor, three plates each were used for CD4 naive and CD4 memory, two for CD8 naive, and one for CD8 memory. Each donor's leukapheresis produced roughly between roughly 0.85 and 10 billion PBMCs. To increase sequencing depth and limit assay-specific biases, TCR repertoire library preparation and sequencing were carried out by different laboratories using diverse techniques.

Using the deep immunoSEQ assay, TCR CDR3 regions were amplified from genomic DNA by multiplex PCR. Extracted genomic DNA from each cell subset was spread evenly across all wells of several immunoSEQ 96-well plates, with each plate serving as a replicate. For sorted subsets, about 200 ng genomic DNA, equal to tens of thousands of T cell genomes, was loaded into each replicate PCR. Purified libraries were quantified with a Qubit 3.0 fluorometer, sized on a Bioanalyzer 2100, and re-quantified with the KAPA Library Quantification kit. Every immunoSEQ 96-well plate was sequenced on a dedicated single-read 150-cycle Illumina NextSeq 550 flow cell. Per the original workflow: The immunoSEQ output contained only junctional sequences without quality scores, so filtering could not match that applied to full-length reads. To assign V/J genes and CDR3, sequences were annotated against IMGT germline references using PyIR, a Python wrapper for IgBLAST v1.9. Any read was removed if the V/J assignment was weak (E-value above 1e-6), the CDR3 was missing, or the read contained stop codons, out-of-frame junctions, or ambiguous translated residues. V3J clonotypes were defined as sequences sharing an identical inferred V gene, J gene, and CDR3 amino acid sequence. Percentage overlap between repertoires was calculated by dividing the number of shared unique clonotypes by the size of the smaller repertoire. Three approaches were used to assess repertoire richness: RTK rarefaction, the Chao1 estimator, and Recon v2.1 estimates of unobserved clonotypes. Generation probabilities for all TCRbeta clonotypes obtained by the gDNA method from a handful of donors were computed using OLGA. Entries here come from immuneACCESS through TCRdb and include only in-frame sequences with V and J called. Some clones fail to appear in such tables; in the studies checked, an unresolved V gene covers under half of the shortfall, and the cause of the remainder is unknown. For V, J and clone size, that table is used; D and trimming come from the DNA. This sample gives some 2,500,000 clones in total; roughly 92% of them show up just once. Around 0.38% of the sample is in the top ten clones.

Paper-wide results and their limitations: Based on pairwise subsampling, the degree of clonotype sharing among donors was expected to be affected by sequencing depth. Compared with non-shared clonotypes, the clonotypes found in all four sorted-subset donors had higher generation probabilities. The genetic and exposure-history diversity represented was limited by the small number of donors. Sampling was restricted to blood, and TCR repertoires in tissue are likely to differ from TCR repertoires in blood. When a handful of donors were compared, the shared fraction of clonotypes was 5% to 6.5% for naive CD4, 3.5% for naive CD8, 2% to 2.5% for memory CD4, and 0.35% to 0.4% for memory CD8. Incomplete sequencing was indicated by rarefaction of sorted-subset datasets, despite the large sequencing depth. Larger estimated clonotype richness was generally found for naive subsets than for memory subsets.

The donors were healthy, HIV-negative adults who had no recently reported acute infections or vaccinations. All donors were Caucasian adults living in Nashville, Tennessee, USA. CD4+ T cells were enriched through magnetic negative selection, after which naive cells were positively selected on CD45RA and the remaining negative fraction served as the memory subset. Blood was obtained by leukapheresis, after which PBMCs were separated by Ficoll-Histopaque density gradient centrifugation and cryopreserved in liquid nitrogen vapor phase. Analytical flow cytometry was used to check the purity and quantity of each magnetically sorted T cell population. Each sorted fraction had its genomic DNA isolated and then quantified by UV absorbance on a Nanodrop 2000c. V and J are truncated by 5 bases and 4 bases respectively, leaving an intervening sequence of 12 bases. The germline V gene supplies CDR1 MDHEN and CDR2 SYDVKM. CDR3 length: 14 amino acids, cysteine to phenylalanine. Of the read, only the CDR3 DNA is kept; its 42 bases are in frame from base 1.

As concerns this clone: Its cognate antigen has yet to be identified. Per-base quality was not reported, and no clone a single base away is much larger than it.

The rearranged segments are TRBV28 and TRBJ1-5, with a weak D call of TRBD1 (5 bases match). This receptor was obtained from a man aged 18 to 30 in good health. Some clones in this sample may be carry-over from other donors' samples. Sequenced: naive CD4+ T cells from PBMCs. In the paper's terms, the cell subset or site label means: CD45RA+ positively selected. The bases are TGTGCCAGCAGTGGGGCAGGGAGAAATCAGCCCCAGCATTTT. The translation is CASSGAGRNQPQHF. Beyond the CDR3, the reference TRBV28 and TRBJ1-5 genes provide the residues; the full variable domain reads: DVKVTQSSRYLVKRTGEKVFLECVQDMDHENMFWYRQDPGLGLRLIYFSYDVKMKEKGDIPEGYSVSREKKERFSLILESASTNQTSMYLCASSGAGRNQPQHFGDGTRLSIL.